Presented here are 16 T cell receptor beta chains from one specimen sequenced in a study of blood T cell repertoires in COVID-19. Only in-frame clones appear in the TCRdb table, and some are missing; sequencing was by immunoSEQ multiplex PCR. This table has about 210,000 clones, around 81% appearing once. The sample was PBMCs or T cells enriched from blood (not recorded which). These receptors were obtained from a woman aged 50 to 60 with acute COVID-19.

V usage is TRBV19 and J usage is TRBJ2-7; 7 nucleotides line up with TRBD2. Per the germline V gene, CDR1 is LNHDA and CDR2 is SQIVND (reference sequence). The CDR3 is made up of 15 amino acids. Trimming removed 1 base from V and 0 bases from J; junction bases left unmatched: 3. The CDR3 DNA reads TGTGCCAGTAGTATAGTCCGGGACTACTCCTACGAGCAGTACTTC. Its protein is CASSIVRDYSYEQYF.

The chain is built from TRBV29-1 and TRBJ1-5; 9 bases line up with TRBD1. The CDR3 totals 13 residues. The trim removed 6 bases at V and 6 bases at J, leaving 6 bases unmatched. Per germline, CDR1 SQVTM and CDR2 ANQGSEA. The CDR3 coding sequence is TGCAGCGTGGGCGAGACAGGGGGTCAGCCCCAGCATTTT. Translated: CSVGETGGQPQHF.

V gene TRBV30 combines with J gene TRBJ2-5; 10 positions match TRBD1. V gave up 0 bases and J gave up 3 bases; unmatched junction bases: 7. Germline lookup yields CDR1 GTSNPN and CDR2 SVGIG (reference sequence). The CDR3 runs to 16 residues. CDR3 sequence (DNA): TGTGCCTGGAGTGTAAAAGGGACAGGGGAAAAAGAGACCCAGTACTTC. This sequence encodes CAWSVKGTGEKETQYF.

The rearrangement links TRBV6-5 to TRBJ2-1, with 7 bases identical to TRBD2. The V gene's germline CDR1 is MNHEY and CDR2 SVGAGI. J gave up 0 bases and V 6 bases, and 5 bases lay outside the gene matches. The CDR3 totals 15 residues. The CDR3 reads CASRYRDYSYNEQFF. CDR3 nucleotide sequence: TGTGCCAGCAGGTACCGGGACTACTCCTACAATGAGCAGTTCTTC.

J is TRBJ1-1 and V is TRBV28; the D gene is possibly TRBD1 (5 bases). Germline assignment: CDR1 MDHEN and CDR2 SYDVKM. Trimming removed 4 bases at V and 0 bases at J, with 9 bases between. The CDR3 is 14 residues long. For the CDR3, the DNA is TGTGCCAGCAGTTCAGGGAGGCTGAACACTGAAGCTTTCTTT. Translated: CASSSGRLNTEAFF.

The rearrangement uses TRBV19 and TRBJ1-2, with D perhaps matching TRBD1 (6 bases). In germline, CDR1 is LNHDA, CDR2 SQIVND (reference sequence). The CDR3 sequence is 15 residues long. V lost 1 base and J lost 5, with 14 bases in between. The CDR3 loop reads CASSIVGTSNYGYTF. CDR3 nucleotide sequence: TGTGCCAGTAGTATAGTAGGGACAAGCAATTATGGCTACACCTTC.

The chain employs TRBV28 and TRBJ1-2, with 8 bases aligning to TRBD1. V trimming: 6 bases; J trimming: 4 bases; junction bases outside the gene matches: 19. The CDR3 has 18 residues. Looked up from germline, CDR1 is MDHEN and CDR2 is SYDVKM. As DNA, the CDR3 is TGTGCCAGCAGCGATGGAAGGGACAGGATTTTTCCAAGCTATGGCTACACCTTC. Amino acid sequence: CASSDGRDRIFPSYGYTF.

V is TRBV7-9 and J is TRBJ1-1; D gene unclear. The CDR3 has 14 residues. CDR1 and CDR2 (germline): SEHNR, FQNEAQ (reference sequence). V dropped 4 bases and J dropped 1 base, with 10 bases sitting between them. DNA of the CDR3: TGTGCCAGCAGCTCCATAAACAGGAACACTGAAGCTTTCTTT. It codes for CASSSINRNTEAFF.

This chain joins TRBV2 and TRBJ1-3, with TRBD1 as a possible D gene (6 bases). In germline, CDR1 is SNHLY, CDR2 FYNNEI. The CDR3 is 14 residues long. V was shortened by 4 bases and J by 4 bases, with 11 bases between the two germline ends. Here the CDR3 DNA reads TGTGCCAGCAGTGTACAGGGAACGGGAAACACCATATATTTT. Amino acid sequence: CASSVQGTGNTIYF. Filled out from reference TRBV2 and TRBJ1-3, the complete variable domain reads EPEVTQTPSHQVTQMGQEVILRCVPISNHLYFYWYRQILGQKVEFLVSFYNNEISEKSEIFDDQFSVERPDGSNFTLKIRSTKLEDSAMYFCASSVQGTGNTIYFGEGSWLTVV.

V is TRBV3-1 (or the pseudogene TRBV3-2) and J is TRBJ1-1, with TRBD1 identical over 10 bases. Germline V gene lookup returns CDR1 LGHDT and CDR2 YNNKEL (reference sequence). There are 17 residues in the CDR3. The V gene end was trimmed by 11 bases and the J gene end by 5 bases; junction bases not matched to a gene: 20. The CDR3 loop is CASTPTHGTGVATEAFF. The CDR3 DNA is TGTGCCTCCACCCCGACTCACGGGACAGGGGTGGCGACTGAAGCTTTCTTT.

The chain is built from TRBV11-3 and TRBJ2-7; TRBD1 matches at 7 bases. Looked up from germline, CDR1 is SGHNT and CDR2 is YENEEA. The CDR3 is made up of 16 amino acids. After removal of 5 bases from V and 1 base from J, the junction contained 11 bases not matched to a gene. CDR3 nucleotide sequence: TGTGCCAGCAGCCCCTGGACAGGTCTCGAGTCCTACGAGCAGTACTTC. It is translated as CASSPWTGLESYEQYF.

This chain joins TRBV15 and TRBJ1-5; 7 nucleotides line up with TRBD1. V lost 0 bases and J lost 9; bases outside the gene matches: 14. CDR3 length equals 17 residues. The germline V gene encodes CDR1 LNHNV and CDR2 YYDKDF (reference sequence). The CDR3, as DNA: TGTGCCACCAGCAGAGATCCCAGGGACAGCCCAAGGCCGCCCCAGCATTTT. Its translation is CATSRDPRDSPRPPQHF.

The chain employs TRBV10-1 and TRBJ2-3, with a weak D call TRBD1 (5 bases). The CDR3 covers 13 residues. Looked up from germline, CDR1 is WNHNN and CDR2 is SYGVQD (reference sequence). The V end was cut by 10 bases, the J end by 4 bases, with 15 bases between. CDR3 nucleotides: TGCGCCAATGACAGCCCTCTCCCAGATACGCAGTATTTT. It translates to CANDSPLPDTQYF.

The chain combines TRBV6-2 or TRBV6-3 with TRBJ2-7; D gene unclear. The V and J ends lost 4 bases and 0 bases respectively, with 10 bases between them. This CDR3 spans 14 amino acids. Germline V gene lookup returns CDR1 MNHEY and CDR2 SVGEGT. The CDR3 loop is CASSSLPYSYEQYF. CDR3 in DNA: TGTGCCAGCAGTTCACTCCCATACTCCTACGAGCAGTACTTC.

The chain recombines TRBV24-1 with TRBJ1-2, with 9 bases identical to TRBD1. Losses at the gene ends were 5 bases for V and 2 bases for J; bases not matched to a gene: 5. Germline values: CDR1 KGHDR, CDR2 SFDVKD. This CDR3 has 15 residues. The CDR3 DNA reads TGTGCCACCAGTGGTGGGACAGGGAACAACTATGGCTACACCTTC. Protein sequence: CATSGGTGNNYGYTF.

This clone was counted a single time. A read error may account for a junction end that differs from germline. CDR3 sequence reads: CASSSHFGLAGARFTDTQYF. The CDR3 DNA is TGTGCTAGCAGCTCCCACTTCGGACTAGCGGGGGCCAGGTTCACAGATACGCAGTATTTT. The V gene is TRBV7-7, the J gene TRBJ2-3, with 13 nucleotides matching TRBD2. The CDR3 totals 20 residues. Germline V gene lookup returns CDR1 SSHAT and CDR2 FNYEAQ (reference sequence).